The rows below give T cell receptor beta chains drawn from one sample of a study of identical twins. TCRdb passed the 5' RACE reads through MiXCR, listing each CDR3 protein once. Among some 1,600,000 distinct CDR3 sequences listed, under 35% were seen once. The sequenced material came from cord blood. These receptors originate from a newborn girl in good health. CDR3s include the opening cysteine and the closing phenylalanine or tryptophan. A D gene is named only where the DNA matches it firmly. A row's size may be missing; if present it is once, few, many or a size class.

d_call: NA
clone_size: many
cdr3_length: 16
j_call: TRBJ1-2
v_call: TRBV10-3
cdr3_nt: TGTGCCATCAGTGATGGGCAGAAACTGAAAATCTATGGCTACACCTTC
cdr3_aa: CAISDGQKLKIYGYTF

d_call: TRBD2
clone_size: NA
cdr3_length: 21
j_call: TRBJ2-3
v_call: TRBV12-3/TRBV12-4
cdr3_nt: TGTGCCAGCAGTTTAAAAAGGCCGGGACTAGAGAGGACCTATAGCACAGATACGCAGTATTTT
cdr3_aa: CASSLKRPGLERTYSTDTQYF

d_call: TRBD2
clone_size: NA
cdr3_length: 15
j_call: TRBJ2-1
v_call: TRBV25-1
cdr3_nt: TGTGCCAGCCGATCTAGCGGGGGCCCCTACAATGAGCAGTTCTTC
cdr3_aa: CASRSSGGPYNEQFF

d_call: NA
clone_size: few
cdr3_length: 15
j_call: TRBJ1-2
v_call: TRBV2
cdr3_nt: TGTGCCAGCAGTGAAGTGACAGCCATTAACTATGGCTACACCTTC
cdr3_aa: CASSEVTAINYGYTF

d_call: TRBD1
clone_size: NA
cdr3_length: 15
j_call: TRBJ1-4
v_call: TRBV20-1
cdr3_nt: TGCAGTGCTAGAGACCACGGACAGGGTGGGGAAAAACTGTTTTTT
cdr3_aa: CSARDHGQGGEKLFF

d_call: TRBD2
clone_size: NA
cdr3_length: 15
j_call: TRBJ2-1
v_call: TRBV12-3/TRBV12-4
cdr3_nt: TGTGCCAGCAGGCCGGGACTAGCACCTCTCAATGAGCAGTTCTTC
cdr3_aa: CASRPGLAPLNEQFF

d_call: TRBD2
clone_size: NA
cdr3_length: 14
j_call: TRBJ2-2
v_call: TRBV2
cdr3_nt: TGTGCCAGCAACGGGGGGGTAGGCACCGGGGAGCTGTTTTTT
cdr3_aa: CASNGGVGTGELFF

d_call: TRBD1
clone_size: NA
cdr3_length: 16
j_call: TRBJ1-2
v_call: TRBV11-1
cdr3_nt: TGTGCCAGCAGCTTACCCCGGGACAGCCTTAACTATGGCTACACCTTC
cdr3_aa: CASSLPRDSLNYGYTF

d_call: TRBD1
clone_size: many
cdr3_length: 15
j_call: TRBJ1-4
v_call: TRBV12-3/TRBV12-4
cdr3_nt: TGTGCCAGCACGAAGGGGGCCTGGACTAATGAAAAACTGTTTTTT
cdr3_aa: CASTKGAWTNEKLFF

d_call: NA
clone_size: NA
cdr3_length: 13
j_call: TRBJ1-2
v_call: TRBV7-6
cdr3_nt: TGTGCCAGCAGCTTAGCGGGGGAGGATGGCTACACCTTC
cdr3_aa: CASSLAGEDGYTF

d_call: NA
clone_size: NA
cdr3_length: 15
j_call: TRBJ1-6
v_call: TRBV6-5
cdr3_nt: TGTGCCAGCAGTTACAGGCAGGGTACCGATTCACCCCTCCACTTT
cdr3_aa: CASSYRQGTDSPLHF

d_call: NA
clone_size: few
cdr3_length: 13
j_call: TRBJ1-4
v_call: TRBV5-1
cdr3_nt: TGCGCCAGCAGCTGGACTGCGGGGGAAAAACTGTTTTTT
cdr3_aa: CASSWTAGEKLFF

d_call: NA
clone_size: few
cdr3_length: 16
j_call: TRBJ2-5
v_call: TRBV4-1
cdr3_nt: TGCGCCAGCAGCCAAGTTCAGAGGGTGGGTCAAGAGACCCAGTACTTC
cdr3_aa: CASSQVQRVGQETQYF